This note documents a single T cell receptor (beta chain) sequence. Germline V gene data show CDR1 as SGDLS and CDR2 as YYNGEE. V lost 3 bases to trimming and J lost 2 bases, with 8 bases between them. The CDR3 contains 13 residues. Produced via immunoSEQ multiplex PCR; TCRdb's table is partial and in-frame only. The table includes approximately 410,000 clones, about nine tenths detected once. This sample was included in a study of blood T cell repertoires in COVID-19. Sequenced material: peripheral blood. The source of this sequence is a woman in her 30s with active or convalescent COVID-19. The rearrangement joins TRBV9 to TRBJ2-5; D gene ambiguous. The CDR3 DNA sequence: TGTGCCAGCAGCGCGAGCTTGCAAGAGACCCAGTACTTC. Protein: CASSASLQETQYF.